These T cell receptor beta chains were read from a single sample in a study of T-cell memory formation after mild COVID-19. MiXCR, applied by TCRdb to the 5' RACE reads, yields one record per CDR3 protein. Of approximately 390,000 distinct CDR3 sequences listed, approximately 15% are singletons. Sequencing was done on a sample of PBMCs or a T cell subset sorted from them (not recorded which). The receptors derive from a man younger than 35 who had mild COVID-19 (a few samples of this study predate the infection). Cell type and time point are not known. CDR3s include the opening cysteine and the closing phenylalanine or tryptophan. The D gene is left open where the match is weak. Clone sizes are given selectively: once, few, many, or a class where the clone is expanded.

clone size	V gene	D gene	J gene	CDR3 DNA	CDR3 protein
few	TRBV7-2	-	TRBJ2-2	TGTGCCAGCAGCTTAGGTCCGGGGGTGGTCGCCGGGGAGCTGTTTTTT	CASSLGPGVVAGELFF
few	TRBV3-1	TRBD2	TRBJ2-1	TGTGCCAGCAGCCAAGGGAGCGGGGGCCCTTCCCCAGGTGAGCAGTTCTTC	CASSQGSGGPSPGEQFF
-	TRBV5-4	-	TRBJ2-7	TGTGCCAGCAGCTTTTGGGGAGCCGAGCAGTACTTC	CASSFWGAEQYF
few	TRBV6-6	TRBD1	TRBJ1-6	TGTGCCAGCAGGGACCGAGCGAGCAGGGGGCCTGATTCACCCCTCCACTTT	CASRDRASRGPDSPLHF
-	TRBV5-1	TRBD2	TRBJ2-3	TGCGCCAGCAGCTTGTACGGGGGGGCAACAGATACGCAGTATTTT	CASSLYGGATDTQYF
many	TRBV10-3	-	TRBJ2-3	TGTGCCACCCTCGGGGCTAGCACAGATACGCAGTATTTT	CATLGASTDTQYF
-	TRBV7-2	-	TRBJ1-1	TGTGCCAGCAGCCACCATCAGGGAATTGGCACTGAAGCTTTCTTT	CASSHHQGIGTEAFF
-	TRBV4-1	TRBD1	TRBJ2-3	TGCGCCAGCAGCCAAACAGGGGTCTTAACAGATACGCAGTATTTT	CASSQTGVLTDTQYF
few	TRBV20-1	-	TRBJ2-5	TGCAGTGCTAGAGGAGTTGGCCGGCTCGGGGAGACCCAGTACTTC	CSARGVGRLGETQYF
-	TRBV7-8	-	TRBJ2-1	TGTGCCAGCAGCTTAGGCGGAGTAGGGGGTTTGAATGAGCAGTTCTTC	CASSLGGVGGLNEQFF
few	TRBV7-2	-	TRBJ1-2	TGTGCCAGCAGCTTAGTCAGTTTGGGCTACACCTTC	CASSLVSLGYTF
-	TRBV7-2	-	TRBJ1-1	TGTGCCAGCAGCATCGCAAAGGCGTCCGGGAGCGCACGGGACACTGAAGCTTTCTTT	CASSIAKASGSARDTEAFF
many	TRBV7-2	-	TRBJ1-6	TGTGCCAGCAGCTTAGAGGGCAGTAATTCACCCCTCCACTTT	CASSLEGSNSPLHF
many	TRBV6-4	-	TRBJ2-3	TGTGCCAGCAGTGGACAGATAAATTCAGATACGCAGTATTTT	CASSGQINSDTQYF
few	TRBV25-1	-	TRBJ1-1	TGTGCCAGCAGTGAATGGGCAGGGGCGCAGAGCACTGAAGCTTTCTTT	CASSEWAGAQSTEAFF
-	TRBV7-3	TRBD2	TRBJ2-1	TGTGCCAGCAGCTTGTTGACTAGCCGGAATGAGCAGTTCTTC	CASSLLTSRNEQFF
few	TRBV7-9	TRBD1	TRBJ1-4	TGTGCCAGCAGCTTAGCGGGGACAGGGCCTGAAAAACTGTTTTTT	CASSLAGTGPEKLFF
-	TRBV29-1	-	TRBJ2-1	TGCAGCGTTGTATCGACCAACTACAATGAGCAGTTCTTC	CSVVSTNYNEQFF
-	TRBV2	-	TRBJ2-1	TGTGCCAGCACCCTCAGGGGGGGCAACCTGCTCAATGAGCAGTTCTTC	CASTLRGGNLLNEQFF
few	TRBV4-3	-	TRBJ2-1	TGCGCCAGCAGCCAAGGGGATGGGTACAATGAGCAGTTCTTC	CASSQGDGYNEQFF
many	TRBV7-2	-	TRBJ2-1	TGTGCCAGCAGTCCGGGTCAATGGTGGGATCGAAATGAGCAGTTCTTC	CASSPGQWWDRNEQFF
few	TRBV29-1	TRBD2	TRBJ2-1	TGCAGCGTTGATGCGGGGGGCGGATGGAATGAGCAGTTCTTC	CSVDAGGGWNEQFF
-	TRBV5-1	-	TRBJ2-7	TGCGCCAGCAGCTTACGGGTGGCTTACGAGCAGTACTTC	CASSLRVAYEQYF
few	TRBV15	-	TRBJ1-1	TGTGCCACCAGCAGAGATCACGCAGGCCCGAACACTGAAGCTTTCTTT	CATSRDHAGPNTEAFF
few	TRBV29-1	TRBD1	TRBJ2-5	TGCAGCGCCGATCGGACAGGGGAAGAGACCCAGTACTTC	CSADRTGEETQYF
-	TRBV9	-	TRBJ1-2	TGTGCCAGCAGCGCCCTGGGGGACAATGGCTACACCTTC	CASSALGDNGYTF
-	TRBV7-8	-	TRBJ2-5	TGTGCCAGCAGCGACCTTTGGTCGAGGTACCAAGAGACCCAGTACTTC	CASSDLWSRYQETQYF
few	TRBV12-3/TRBV12-4	-	TRBJ1-1	TGTGCCAGCAGGGCTTCGGGGACCCCTGAAGCTTTCTTT	CASRASGTPEAFF
-	TRBV20-1	-	TRBJ2-3	TGCAGTGCGGACGACAGGACCCCCACAGATACGCAGTATTTT	CSADDRTPTDTQYF
few	TRBV18	TRBD2	TRBJ2-5	TGTGCCAGCTCACCGTACACTAGCGGTCAAGAGACCCAGTACTTC	CASSPYTSGQETQYF
-	TRBV7-8	-	TRBJ1-5	TGTGCCAGCAGCTTAGCGAGGGTAAATCAGCCCCAGCATTTT	CASSLARVNQPQHF
few	TRBV20-1	TRBD1	TRBJ2-7	TGCAGTGCCCAGGGACAGAGCTCCTACGAGCAGTACTTC	CSAQGQSSYEQYF
few	TRBV6-6	-	TRBJ1-4	TGTGCCAGCAGGGCCCGGGACAATGGTGAAAAACTGTTTTTT	CASRARDNGEKLFF
few	TRBV20-1	-	TRBJ2-5	TGCAGTGGTCAGCGAGGGGAGACCCAGTACTTC	CSGQRGETQYF
-	TRBV4-1	TRBD1	TRBJ2-3	TGCGCCAGCAGCCAAGATGGCCGGACAGGGACCTCCACAGATACGCAGTATTTT	CASSQDGRTGTSTDTQYF
few	TRBV7-2	TRBD2	TRBJ2-2	TGTGCCAGCAGCCAATTTCTCAAGCGGGATAGCACCGGGGAGCTGTTTTTT	CASSQFLKRDSTGELFF
few	TRBV4-3	-	TRBJ2-7	TGCGCCAGCAGCCAAGATTCGGGCACCGCCTACGAGCAGTACTTC	CASSQDSGTAYEQYF
-	TRBV29-1	-	TRBJ2-1	TGCAGCACCCGGGACGGTGAGCAGTTCTTC	CSTRDGEQFF
-	TRBV5-1	-	TRBJ2-7	TGCGCCAGCAGCTTGGCCACTAGCAGTCACGAGCAGTACTTC	CASSLATSSHEQYF
few	TRBV3-1	-	TRBJ1-6	TGTGCCAGCCAAGCCGCTAATTCACCCCTCCACTTT	CASQAANSPLHF
few	TRBV6-2/TRBV6-3	TRBD1	TRBJ1-2	TGTGCCAGCAGACGGACAGGGGAGGATGGCTACACCTTC	CASRRTGEDGYTF
-	TRBV12-3/TRBV12-4	-	TRBJ2-1	TGTGCCAGCACGGCCCTCAACAATGAGCAGTTCTTC	CASTALNNEQFF
-	TRBV20-1	-	TRBJ1-6	TGCAGTGCTAGAAGGTCTGGAATTAATTCACCCCTCCACTTT	CSARRSGINSPLHF
-	TRBV9	TRBD1	TRBJ2-5	TGTGCCAGCAGCTACAAGGGAAGGGGGCGAGAGACCCAGTACTTC	CASSYKGRGRETQYF
many	TRBV7-9	-	TRBJ1-3	TGTGCCAGCAGCCTGAATACTGGAAACACCATATATTTT	CASSLNTGNTIYF
-	TRBV3-1	TRBD2	TRBJ2-5	TGTGCCAGCAGCCAAGATCGGGGGGGGACCCAGTACTTC	CASSQDRGGTQYF
few	TRBV2	-	TRBJ1-6	TGTGCCAGCAGTGAAGCTCGCCGGGATGATTCACCCCTCCACTTT	CASSEARRDDSPLHF
few	TRBV4-1	TRBD1	TRBJ1-1	TGCGCCAGCAGTCCGACAGGGAGAATTCGGATGAACACTGAAGCTTTCTTT	CASSPTGRIRMNTEAFF
-	TRBV20-1	TRBD1	TRBJ2-7	TGCAGTGCCTGGGACAGGGTCGACTCCTACGAGCAGTACTTC	CSAWDRVDSYEQYF
few	TRBV4-1	-	TRBJ2-3	TGCGCCAGCAGCCTGGATAGGCAGGGCTATACGCAGTATTTT	CASSLDRQGYTQYF
-	TRBV6-2/TRBV6-3	-	TRBJ1-1	TGTGCCAGCAGTCCCTGGACGAGGAACACTGAAGCTTTCTTT	CASSPWTRNTEAFF
-	TRBV20-1	TRBD2	TRBJ2-1	TGCAGTGCCCTAGGCCGCGGCGGGGGGTTCTACAATGAGCAGTTCTTC	CSALGRGGGFYNEQFF
few	TRBV6-1	-	TRBJ1-5	TGTGCCAGCAGACTTCAGGGTTATAGCAATCAGCCCCAGCATTTT	CASRLQGYSNQPQHF